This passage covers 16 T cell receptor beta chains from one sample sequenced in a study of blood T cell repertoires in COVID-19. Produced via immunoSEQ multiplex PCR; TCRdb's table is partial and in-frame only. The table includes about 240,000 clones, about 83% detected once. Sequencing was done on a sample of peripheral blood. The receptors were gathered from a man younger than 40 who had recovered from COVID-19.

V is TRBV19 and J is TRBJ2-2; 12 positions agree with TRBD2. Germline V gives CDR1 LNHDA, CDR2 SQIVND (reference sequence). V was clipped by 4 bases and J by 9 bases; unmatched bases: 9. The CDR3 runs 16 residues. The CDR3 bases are TGTGCCAGTAGTAGGCTAGCGGGGGGGGGTTCCCGGGAGCTGTTTTTT. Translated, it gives CASSRLAGGGSRELFF.

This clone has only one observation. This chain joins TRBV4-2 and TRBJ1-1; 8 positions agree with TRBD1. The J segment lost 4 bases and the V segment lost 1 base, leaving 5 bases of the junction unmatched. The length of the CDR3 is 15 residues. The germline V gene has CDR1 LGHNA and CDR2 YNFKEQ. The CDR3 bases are TGTGCCAGCAGCCAAGCCAGGACAGGGACCACTGAAGCTTTCTTT. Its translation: CASSQARTGTTEAFF.

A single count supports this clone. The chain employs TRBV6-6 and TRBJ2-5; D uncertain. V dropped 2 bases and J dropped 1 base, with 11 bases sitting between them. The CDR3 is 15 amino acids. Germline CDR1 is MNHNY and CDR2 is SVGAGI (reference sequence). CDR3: CASSYGLEGQETQYF. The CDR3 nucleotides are TGTGCCAGCAGTTACGGCCTAGAAGGCCAAGAGACCCAGTACTTC.

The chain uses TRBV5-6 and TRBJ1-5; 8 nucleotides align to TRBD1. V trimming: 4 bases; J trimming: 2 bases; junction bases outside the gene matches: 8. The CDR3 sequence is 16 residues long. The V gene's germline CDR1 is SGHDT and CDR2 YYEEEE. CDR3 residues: CASSTYRGGRNQPQHF. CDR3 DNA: TGTGCCAGCAGCACCTACAGGGGGGGTCGCAATCAGCCCCAGCATTTT.

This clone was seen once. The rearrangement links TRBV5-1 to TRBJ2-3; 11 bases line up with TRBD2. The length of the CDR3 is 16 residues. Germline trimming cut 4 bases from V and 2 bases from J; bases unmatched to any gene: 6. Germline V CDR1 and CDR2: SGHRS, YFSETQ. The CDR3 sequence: CASSPSLAGATDTQYF. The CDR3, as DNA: TGCGCCAGCAGCCCCTCACTAGCGGGGGCCACAGATACGCAGTATTTT.

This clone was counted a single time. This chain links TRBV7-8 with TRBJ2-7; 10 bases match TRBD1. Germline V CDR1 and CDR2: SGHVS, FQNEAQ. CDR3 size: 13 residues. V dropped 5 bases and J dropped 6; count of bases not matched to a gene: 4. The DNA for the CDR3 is TGTGCCAGCAGCCCCGGGACAGGGGTCGAGCAGTACGTC. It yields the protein CASSPGTGVEQYV.

In DNA form, the CDR3 reads TGTGCCAGCAGCAGGGAATACAATGAGCAGTTCTTC. It yields the protein CASSREYNEQFF. The chain joins TRBV2 to TRBJ2-1, with a tentative D call TRBD1 (5 bases). Germline CDR1 and CDR2: SNHLY and FYNNEI. Trimming removed 6 bases at V and 4 bases at J, with 7 bases between. The CDR3 extends over 12 amino acids.

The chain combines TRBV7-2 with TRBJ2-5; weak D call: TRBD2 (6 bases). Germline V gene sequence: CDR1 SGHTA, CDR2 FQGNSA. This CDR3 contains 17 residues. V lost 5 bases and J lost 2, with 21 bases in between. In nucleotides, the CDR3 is TGTGCCAGCAGCCAAGGCTCCCGGCAGGGAGGACAAGAGACCCAGTACTTC. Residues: CASSQGSRQGGQETQYF. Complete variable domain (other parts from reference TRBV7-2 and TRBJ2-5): GAGVSQSPSNKVTEKGKDVELRCDPISGHTALYWYRQSLGQGLEFLIYFQGNSAPDKSGLPSDRFSAERTGGSVSTLTIQRTQQEDSAVYLCASSQGSRQGGQETQYFGPGTRLLVL.

The CDR3 loop reads CASRDTQNTQYF. The CDR3 DNA sequence: TGTGCCAGCAGAGACACACAGAATACGCAGTATTTT. This rearrangement joins TRBV6-5 to TRBJ2-3; D gene uncertain. Germline loops: CDR1 MNHEY, CDR2 SVGAGI. This CDR3 is built from 12 residues. Trimming removed 6 bases at V and 7 bases at J, with 11 bases between.

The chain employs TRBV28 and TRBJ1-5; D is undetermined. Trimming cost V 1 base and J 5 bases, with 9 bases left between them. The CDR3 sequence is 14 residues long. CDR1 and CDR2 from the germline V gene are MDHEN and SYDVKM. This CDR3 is CASSLFREDQPQHF. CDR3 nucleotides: TGTGCCAGCAGTTTATTTAGGGAGGATCAGCCCCAGCATTTT. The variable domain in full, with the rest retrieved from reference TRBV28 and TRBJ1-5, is DVKVTQSSRYLVKRTGEKVFLECVQDMDHENMFWYRQDPGLGLRLIYFSYDVKMKEKGDIPEGYSVSREKKERFSLILESASTNQTSMYLCASSLFREDQPQHFGDGTRLSIL.

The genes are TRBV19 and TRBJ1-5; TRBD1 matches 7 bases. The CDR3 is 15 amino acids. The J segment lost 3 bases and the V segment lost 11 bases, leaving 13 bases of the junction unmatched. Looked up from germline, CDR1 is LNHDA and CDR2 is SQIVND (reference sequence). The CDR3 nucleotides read TGTGCCGGCTCACAGGGGATGGGCAACAATCAGCCCCAGCATTTT. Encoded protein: CAGSQGMGNNQPQHF. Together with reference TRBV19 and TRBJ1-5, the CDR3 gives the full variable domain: DGGITQSPKYLFRKEGQNVTLSCEQNLNHDAMYWYRQDPGQGLRLIYYSQIVNDFQKGDIAEGYSVSREKKESFPLTVTSAQKNPTAFYLCAGSQGMGNNQPQHFGDGTRLSIL.

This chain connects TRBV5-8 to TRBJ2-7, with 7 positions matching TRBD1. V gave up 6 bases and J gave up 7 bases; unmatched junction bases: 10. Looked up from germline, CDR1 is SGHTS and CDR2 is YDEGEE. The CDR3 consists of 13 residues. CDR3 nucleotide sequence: TGTGCCAGCAAGGGGGCCGGGGTTCGGGAGCAGTACGTC. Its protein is CASKGAGVREQYV.

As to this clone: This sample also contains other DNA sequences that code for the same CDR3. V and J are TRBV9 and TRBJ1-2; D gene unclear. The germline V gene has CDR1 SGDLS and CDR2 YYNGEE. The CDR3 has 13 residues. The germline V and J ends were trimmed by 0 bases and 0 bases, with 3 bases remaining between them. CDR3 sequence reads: CASSVAANYGYTF. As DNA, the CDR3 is TGTGCCAGCAGCGTAGCCGCTAACTATGGCTACACCTTC.

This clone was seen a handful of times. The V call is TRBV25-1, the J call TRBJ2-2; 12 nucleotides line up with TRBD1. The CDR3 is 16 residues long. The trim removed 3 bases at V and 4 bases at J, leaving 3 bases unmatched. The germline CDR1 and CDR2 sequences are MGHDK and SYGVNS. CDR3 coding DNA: TGTGCCAGCAGTGATCCGGGACAGGGGGCCACCGGGGAGCTGTTTTTT. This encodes CASSDPGQGATGELFF.

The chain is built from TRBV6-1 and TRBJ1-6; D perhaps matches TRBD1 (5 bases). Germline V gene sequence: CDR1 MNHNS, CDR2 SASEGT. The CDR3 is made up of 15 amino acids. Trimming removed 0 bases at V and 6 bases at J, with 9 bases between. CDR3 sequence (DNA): TGTGCCAGCAGTGAAGCAGGACACTTTAATTCACCCCTCCACTTT. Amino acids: CASSEAGHFNSPLHF.

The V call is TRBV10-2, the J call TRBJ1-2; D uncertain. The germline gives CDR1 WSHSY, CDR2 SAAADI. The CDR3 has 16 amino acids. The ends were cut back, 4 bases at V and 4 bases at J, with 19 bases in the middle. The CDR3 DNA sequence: TGCGCCAGCAGTGCTGTTGGAGGAAGGACCTCCTATGGCTACACCTTC. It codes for CASSAVGGRTSYGYTF.